This TCR beta chain was sequenced for a study of blood T cell repertoires in COVID-19. The repertoire was sequenced with immunoSEQ multiplex PCR; TCRdb's copy has only in-frame clones and lacks some. Of 120,000 or so clones in the sample, about 83% are singletons; the top ten hold approximately 12%. The CDR3 runs to 19 residues. Losses at the gene ends were 10 bases for V and 3 bases for J; bases not matched to a gene: 20. The V gene's germline CDR1 is LNHDA and CDR2 SQIVND (reference sequence). What was sequenced was peripheral blood. This TCR derives from a man aged 55-75 years with acute or convalescent COVID-19. This chain links TRBV19 with TRBJ1-5; TRBD1 matches 11 bases. The CDR3 sequence: CATPNSGQGDSDSNQPQHF. The CDR3 DNA reads TGTGCCACTCCGAACTCGGGACAGGGGGACTCCGACTCCAATCAGCCCCAGCATTTT.